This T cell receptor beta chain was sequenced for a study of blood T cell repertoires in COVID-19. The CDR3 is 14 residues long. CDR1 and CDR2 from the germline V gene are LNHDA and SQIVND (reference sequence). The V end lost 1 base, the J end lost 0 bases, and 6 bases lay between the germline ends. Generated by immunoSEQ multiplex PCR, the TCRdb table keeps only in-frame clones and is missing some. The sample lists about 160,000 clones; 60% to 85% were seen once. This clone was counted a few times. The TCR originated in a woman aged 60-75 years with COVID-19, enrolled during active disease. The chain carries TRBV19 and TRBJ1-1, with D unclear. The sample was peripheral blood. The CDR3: CASSIGRVNTEAFF. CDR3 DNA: TGTGCCAGTAGTATAGGCCGCGTGAACACTGAAGCTTTCTTT.